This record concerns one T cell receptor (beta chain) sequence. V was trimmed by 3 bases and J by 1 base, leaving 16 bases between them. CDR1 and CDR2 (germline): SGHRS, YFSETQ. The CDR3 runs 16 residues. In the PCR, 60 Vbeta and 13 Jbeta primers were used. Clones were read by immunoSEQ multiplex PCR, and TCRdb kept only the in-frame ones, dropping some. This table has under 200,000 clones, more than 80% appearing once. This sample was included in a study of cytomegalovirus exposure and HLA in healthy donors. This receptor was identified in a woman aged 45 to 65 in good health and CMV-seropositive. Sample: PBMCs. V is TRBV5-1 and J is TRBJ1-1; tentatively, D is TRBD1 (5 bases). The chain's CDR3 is CASSSEVDGGNTEAFF. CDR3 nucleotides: TGCGCCAGCAGCTCCGAAGTGGACGGGGGGAACACTGAAGCTTTCTTT. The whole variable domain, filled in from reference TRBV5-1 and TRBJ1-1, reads KAGVTQTPRYLIKTRGQQVTLSCSPISGHRSVSWYQQTPGQGLQFLFEYFSETQRNKGNFPGRFSGRQFSNSRSEMNVSTLELGDSALYLCASSSEVDGGNTEAFFGQGTRLTVV.